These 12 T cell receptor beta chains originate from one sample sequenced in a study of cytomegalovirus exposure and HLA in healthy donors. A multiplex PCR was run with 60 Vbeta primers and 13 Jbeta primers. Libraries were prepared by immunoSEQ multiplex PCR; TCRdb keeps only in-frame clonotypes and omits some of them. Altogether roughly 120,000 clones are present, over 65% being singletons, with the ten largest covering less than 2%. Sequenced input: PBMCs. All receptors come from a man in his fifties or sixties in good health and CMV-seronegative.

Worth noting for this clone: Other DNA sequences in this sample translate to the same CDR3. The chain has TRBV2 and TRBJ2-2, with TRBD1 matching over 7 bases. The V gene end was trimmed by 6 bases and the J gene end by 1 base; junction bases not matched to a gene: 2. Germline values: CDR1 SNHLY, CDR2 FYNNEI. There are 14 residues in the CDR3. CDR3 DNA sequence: TGTGCCAGCAGCCGACAGGGGAACACCGGGGAGCTGTTTTTT. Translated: CASSRQGNTGELFF.

The DNA of the CDR3 is TGTGCCAGCAGCCCAGCAGGGGGCTCCTACGAGCAGTACTTC. Its translation is CASSPAGGSYEQYF. The chain recombines TRBV5-6 with TRBJ2-5, with TRBD1 matching over 7 bases. The end of the DNA is better explained by TRBJ2-7, so the J call may be wrong. The CDR3 runs 14 residues. Germline V gives CDR1 SGHDT, CDR2 YYEEEE.

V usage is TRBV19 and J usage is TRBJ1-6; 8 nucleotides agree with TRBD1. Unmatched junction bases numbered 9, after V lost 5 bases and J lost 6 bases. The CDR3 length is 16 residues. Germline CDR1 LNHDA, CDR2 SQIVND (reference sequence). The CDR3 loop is CASSVDHRGANSPLHF. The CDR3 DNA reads TGTGCCAGTAGTGTTGACCACAGGGGGGCTAATTCACCCCTCCACTTT. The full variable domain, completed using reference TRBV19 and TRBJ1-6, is DGGITQSPKYLFRKEGQNVTLSCEQNLNHDAMYWYRQDPGQGLRLIYYSQIVNDFQKGDIAEGYSVSREKKESFPLTVTSAQKNPTAFYLCASSVDHRGANSPLHFGNGTRLTVT.

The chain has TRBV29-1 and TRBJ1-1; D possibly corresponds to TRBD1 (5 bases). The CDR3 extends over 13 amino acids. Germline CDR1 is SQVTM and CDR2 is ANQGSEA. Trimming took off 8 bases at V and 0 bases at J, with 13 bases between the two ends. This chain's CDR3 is CSHRQFLNTEAFF. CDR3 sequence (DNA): TGCAGCCACCGACAGTTTTTGAACACTGAAGCTTTCTTT.

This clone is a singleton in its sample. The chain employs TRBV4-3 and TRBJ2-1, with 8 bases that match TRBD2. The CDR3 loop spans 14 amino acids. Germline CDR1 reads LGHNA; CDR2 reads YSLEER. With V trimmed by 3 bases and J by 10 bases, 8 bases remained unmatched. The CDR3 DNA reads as TGCGCCAGCAGCCAGGGGACTAGTTCTAACGAGCAGTTCTTC. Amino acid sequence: CASSQGTSSNEQFF.

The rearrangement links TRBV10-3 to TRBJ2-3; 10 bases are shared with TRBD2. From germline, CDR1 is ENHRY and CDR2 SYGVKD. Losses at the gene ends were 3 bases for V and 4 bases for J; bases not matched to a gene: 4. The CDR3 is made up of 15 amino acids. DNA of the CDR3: TGTGCCATCAGTGATCTAGCGGGGGAAGCAGATACGCAGTATTTT. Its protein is CAISDLAGEADTQYF.

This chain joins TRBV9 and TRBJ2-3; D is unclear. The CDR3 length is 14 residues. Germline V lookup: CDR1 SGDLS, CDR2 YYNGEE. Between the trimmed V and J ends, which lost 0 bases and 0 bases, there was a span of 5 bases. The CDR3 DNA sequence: TGTGCCAGCAGCGTAGCGTCTAGCACAGATACGCAGTATTTT. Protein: CASSVASSTDTQYF.

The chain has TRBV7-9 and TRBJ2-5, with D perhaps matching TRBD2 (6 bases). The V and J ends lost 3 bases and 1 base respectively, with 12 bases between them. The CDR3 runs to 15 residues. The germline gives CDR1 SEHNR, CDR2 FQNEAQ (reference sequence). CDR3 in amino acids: CASSLQLGGQETQYF. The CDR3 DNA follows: TGTGCCAGCAGCTTGCAACTGGGGGGCCAAGAGACCCAGTACTTC. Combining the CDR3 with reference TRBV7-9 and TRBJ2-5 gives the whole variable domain DTGVSQNPRHKITKRGQNVTFRCDPISEHNRLYWYRQTLGQGPEFLTYFQNEAQLEKSRLLSDRFSAERPKGSFSTLEIQRTEQGDSAMYLCASSLQLGGQETQYFGPGTRLLVL.

For the CDR3, the DNA is TGTGCCAGCAGCTTGATCTGGACTAGCGGGGAGACCCAGTACTTC. It specifies CASSLIWTSGETQYF. This sequence joins TRBV7-2 and TRBJ2-5, with 11 bases matching TRBD2. The junction had 5 bases not matched to a gene; V was cut back by 3 bases and J by 5 bases. This CDR3 region has 15 residues. The germline V gene has CDR1 SGHTA and CDR2 FQGNSA. Based on the CDR3 plus reference TRBV7-2 and TRBJ2-5, the full variable domain is GAGVSQSPSNKVTEKGKDVELRCDPISGHTALYWYRQSLGQGLEFLIYFQGNSAPDKSGLPSDRFSAERTGGSVSTLTIQRTQQEDSAVYLCASSLIWTSGETQYFGPGTRLLVL.

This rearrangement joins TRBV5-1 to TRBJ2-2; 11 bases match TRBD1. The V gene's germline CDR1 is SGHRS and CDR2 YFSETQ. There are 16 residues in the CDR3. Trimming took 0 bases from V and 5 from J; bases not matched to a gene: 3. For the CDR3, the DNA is TGCGCCAGCAGCTTGGGGGACAGGGGGAGAACCGGGGAGCTGTTTTTT. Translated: CASSLGDRGRTGELFF. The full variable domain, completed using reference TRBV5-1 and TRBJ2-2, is KAGVTQTPRYLIKTRGQQVTLSCSPISGHRSVSWYQQTPGQGLQFLFEYFSETQRNKGNFPGRFSGRQFSNSRSEMNVSTLELGDSALYLCASSLGDRGRTGELFFGEGSRLTVL.

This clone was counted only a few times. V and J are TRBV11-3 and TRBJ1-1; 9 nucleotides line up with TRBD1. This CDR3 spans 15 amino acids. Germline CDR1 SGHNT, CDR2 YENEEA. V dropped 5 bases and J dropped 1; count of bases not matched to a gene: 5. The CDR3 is CASSPGQGRNTEAFF. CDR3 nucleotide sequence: TGTGCCAGCAGCCCGGGACAGGGAAGGAACACTGAAGCTTTCTTT.

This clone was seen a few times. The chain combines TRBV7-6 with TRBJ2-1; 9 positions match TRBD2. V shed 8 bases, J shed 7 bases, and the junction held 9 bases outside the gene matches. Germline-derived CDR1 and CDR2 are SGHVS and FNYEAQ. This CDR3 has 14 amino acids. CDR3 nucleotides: TGTGCCAGCGGGGAGCGGGGGGCCGGGAATGAGCAGTTCTTC. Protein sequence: CASGERGAGNEQFF.